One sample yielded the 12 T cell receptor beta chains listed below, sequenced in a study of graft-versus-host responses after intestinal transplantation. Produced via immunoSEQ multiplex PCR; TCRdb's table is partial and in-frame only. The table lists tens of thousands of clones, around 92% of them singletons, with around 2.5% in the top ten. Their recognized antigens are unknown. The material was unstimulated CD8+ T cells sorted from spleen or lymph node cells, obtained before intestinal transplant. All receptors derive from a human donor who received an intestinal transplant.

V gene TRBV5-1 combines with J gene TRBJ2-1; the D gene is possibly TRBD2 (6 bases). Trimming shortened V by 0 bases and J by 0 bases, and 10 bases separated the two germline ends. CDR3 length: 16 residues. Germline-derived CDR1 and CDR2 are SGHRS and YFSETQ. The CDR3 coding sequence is TGCGCCAGCAGCTTGGGCGGGATAGTCTCCTACAATGAGCAGTTCTTC. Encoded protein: CASSLGGIVSYNEQFF.

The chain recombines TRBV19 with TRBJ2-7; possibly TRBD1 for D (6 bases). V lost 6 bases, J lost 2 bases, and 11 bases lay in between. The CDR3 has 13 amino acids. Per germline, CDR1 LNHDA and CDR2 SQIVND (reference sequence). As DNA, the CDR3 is TGTGCCAGTAGCTTCCCAGGGGCCTACGAGCAGTACTTC. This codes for CASSFPGAYEQYF.

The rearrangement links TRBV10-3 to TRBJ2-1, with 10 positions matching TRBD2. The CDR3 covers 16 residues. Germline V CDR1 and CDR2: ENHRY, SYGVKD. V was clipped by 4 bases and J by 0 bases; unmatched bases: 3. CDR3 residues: CAISGTSGLSYNEQFF. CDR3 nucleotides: TGTGCCATCAGTGGGACTAGCGGACTCTCCTACAATGAGCAGTTCTTC.

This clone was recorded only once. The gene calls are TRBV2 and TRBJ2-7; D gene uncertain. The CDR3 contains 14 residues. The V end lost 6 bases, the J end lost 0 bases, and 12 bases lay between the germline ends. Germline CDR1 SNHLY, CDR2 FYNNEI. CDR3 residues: CASSPDASSYEQYF. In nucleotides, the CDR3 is TGTGCCAGCAGCCCAGATGCAAGCTCCTACGAGCAGTACTTC.

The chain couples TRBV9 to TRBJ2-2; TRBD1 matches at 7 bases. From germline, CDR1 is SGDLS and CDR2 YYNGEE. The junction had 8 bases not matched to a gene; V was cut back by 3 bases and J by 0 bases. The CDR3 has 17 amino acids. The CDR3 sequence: CASSEWDSLTNTGELFF. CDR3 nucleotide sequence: TGTGCCAGCAGCGAGTGGGACAGTCTAACGAACACCGGGGAGCTGTTTTTT.

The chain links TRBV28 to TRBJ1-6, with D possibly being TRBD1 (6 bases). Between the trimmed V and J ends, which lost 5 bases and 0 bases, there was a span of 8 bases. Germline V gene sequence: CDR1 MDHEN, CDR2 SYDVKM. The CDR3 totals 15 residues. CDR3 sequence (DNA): TGTGCCAGCAGTACAGGGAGCTCCTATAATTCACCCCTCCACTTT. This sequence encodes CASSTGSSYNSPLHF.

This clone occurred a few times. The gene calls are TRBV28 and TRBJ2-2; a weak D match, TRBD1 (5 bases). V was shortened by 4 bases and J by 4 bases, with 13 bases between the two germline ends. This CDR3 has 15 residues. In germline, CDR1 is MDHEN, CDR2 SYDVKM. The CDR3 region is CASSYSQGGTGELFF. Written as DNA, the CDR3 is TGTGCCAGCAGTTATAGTCAGGGCGGCACCGGGGAGCTGTTTTTT.

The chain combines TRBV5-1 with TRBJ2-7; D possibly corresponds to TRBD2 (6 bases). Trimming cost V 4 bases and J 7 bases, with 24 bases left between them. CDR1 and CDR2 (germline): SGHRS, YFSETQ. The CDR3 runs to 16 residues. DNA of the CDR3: TGCGCCAGCAGCCGGGGACCGAGGGCCCCGAGCGGGGAGCAGTACTTC. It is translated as CASSRGPRAPSGEQYF.

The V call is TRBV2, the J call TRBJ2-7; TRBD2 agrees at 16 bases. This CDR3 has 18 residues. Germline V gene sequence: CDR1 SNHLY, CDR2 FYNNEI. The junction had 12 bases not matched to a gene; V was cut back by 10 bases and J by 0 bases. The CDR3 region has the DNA TGTGCCACAATTGGGACTAGCGGGAGGGTTGATCGCTCCTACGAGCAGTACTTC. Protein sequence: CATIGTSGRVDRSYEQYF.

The CDR3 bases are TGTGCCAGCAGTCGTCGTAGCGGGAGCACAGATACGCAGTATTTT. Protein: CASSRRSGSTDTQYF. The rearrangement uses TRBV27 and TRBJ2-3; TRBD2 agrees at 7 bases. CDR1 MNHEY and CDR2 SMNVEV come from the germline V gene (reference sequence). The CDR3 has 15 amino acids. The trim removed 5 bases at V and 0 bases at J, leaving 5 bases unmatched.

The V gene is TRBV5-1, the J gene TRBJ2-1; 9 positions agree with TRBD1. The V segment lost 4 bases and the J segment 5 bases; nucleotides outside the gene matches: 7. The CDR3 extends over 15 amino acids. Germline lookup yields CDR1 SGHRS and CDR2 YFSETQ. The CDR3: CASSAGTGPDNEQFF. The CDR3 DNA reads TGCGCCAGCAGCGCCGGGACAGGGCCTGACAATGAGCAGTTCTTC.

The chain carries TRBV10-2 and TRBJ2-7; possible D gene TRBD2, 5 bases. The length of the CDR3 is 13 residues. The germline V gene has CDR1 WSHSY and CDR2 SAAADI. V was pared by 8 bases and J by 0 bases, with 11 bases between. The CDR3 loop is CASSGESSYEQYF. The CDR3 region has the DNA TGCGCCAGCTCCGGGGAAAGCTCCTACGAGCAGTACTTC.